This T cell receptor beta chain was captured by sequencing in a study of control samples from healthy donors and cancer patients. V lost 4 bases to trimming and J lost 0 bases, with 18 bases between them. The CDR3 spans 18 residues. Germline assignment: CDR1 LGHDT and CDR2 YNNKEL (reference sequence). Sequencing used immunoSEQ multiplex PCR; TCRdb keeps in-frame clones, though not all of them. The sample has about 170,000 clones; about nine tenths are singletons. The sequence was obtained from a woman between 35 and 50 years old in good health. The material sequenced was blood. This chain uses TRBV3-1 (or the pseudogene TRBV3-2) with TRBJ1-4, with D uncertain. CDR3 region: CASSRPNQRWATNEKLFF. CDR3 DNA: TGTGCCAGCAGCCGCCCCAATCAAAGGTGGGCAACTAATGAAAAACTGTTTTTT.